This TCR beta chain was retrieved from a study of blood T cell repertoires in COVID-19. At the level of the study: Samples of COVID-19 (acute and convalescent) were obtained from the United States, Italy and Spain. Nucleic acid was either cDNA or gDNA, and it came from T cells, B-cell-depleted T cells, or PBMCs.

Original analysis: Reference gene primer amplification in the assay estimated nucleated cell counts. TCRdb's copy holds only in-frame clones and misses some; the assay was immunoSEQ multiplex PCR. The V and J calls and the clone size are those of that table, but D and trimming were determined from the DNA. The sample carries 150,000 or so clones, around 80% recorded once. The source is an elderly woman with acute or convalescent COVID-19. The sequenced sample was peripheral blood.

The CDR3, as DNA: TGTGCCAGTAGCGAGGGACTAGCTGCTGGGGGTGAGCAGTTCTTC. This gives the protein CASSEGLAAGGEQFF. The rearrangement uses TRBV19 and TRBJ2-1, with 9 positions matching TRBD2. Per the germline V gene, CDR1 is LNHDA and CDR2 is SQIVND (reference sequence). V shed 6 bases, J shed 9 bases, and the junction held 12 bases outside the gene matches. CDR3 length: 15 amino acids. Complete variable domain (other parts from reference TRBV19 and TRBJ2-1): DGGITQSPKYLFRKEGQNVTLSCEQNLNHDAMYWYRQDPGQGLRLIYYSQIVNDFQKGDIAEGYSVSREKKESFPLTVTSAQKNPTAFYLCASSEGLAAGGEQFFGPGTRLTVL.